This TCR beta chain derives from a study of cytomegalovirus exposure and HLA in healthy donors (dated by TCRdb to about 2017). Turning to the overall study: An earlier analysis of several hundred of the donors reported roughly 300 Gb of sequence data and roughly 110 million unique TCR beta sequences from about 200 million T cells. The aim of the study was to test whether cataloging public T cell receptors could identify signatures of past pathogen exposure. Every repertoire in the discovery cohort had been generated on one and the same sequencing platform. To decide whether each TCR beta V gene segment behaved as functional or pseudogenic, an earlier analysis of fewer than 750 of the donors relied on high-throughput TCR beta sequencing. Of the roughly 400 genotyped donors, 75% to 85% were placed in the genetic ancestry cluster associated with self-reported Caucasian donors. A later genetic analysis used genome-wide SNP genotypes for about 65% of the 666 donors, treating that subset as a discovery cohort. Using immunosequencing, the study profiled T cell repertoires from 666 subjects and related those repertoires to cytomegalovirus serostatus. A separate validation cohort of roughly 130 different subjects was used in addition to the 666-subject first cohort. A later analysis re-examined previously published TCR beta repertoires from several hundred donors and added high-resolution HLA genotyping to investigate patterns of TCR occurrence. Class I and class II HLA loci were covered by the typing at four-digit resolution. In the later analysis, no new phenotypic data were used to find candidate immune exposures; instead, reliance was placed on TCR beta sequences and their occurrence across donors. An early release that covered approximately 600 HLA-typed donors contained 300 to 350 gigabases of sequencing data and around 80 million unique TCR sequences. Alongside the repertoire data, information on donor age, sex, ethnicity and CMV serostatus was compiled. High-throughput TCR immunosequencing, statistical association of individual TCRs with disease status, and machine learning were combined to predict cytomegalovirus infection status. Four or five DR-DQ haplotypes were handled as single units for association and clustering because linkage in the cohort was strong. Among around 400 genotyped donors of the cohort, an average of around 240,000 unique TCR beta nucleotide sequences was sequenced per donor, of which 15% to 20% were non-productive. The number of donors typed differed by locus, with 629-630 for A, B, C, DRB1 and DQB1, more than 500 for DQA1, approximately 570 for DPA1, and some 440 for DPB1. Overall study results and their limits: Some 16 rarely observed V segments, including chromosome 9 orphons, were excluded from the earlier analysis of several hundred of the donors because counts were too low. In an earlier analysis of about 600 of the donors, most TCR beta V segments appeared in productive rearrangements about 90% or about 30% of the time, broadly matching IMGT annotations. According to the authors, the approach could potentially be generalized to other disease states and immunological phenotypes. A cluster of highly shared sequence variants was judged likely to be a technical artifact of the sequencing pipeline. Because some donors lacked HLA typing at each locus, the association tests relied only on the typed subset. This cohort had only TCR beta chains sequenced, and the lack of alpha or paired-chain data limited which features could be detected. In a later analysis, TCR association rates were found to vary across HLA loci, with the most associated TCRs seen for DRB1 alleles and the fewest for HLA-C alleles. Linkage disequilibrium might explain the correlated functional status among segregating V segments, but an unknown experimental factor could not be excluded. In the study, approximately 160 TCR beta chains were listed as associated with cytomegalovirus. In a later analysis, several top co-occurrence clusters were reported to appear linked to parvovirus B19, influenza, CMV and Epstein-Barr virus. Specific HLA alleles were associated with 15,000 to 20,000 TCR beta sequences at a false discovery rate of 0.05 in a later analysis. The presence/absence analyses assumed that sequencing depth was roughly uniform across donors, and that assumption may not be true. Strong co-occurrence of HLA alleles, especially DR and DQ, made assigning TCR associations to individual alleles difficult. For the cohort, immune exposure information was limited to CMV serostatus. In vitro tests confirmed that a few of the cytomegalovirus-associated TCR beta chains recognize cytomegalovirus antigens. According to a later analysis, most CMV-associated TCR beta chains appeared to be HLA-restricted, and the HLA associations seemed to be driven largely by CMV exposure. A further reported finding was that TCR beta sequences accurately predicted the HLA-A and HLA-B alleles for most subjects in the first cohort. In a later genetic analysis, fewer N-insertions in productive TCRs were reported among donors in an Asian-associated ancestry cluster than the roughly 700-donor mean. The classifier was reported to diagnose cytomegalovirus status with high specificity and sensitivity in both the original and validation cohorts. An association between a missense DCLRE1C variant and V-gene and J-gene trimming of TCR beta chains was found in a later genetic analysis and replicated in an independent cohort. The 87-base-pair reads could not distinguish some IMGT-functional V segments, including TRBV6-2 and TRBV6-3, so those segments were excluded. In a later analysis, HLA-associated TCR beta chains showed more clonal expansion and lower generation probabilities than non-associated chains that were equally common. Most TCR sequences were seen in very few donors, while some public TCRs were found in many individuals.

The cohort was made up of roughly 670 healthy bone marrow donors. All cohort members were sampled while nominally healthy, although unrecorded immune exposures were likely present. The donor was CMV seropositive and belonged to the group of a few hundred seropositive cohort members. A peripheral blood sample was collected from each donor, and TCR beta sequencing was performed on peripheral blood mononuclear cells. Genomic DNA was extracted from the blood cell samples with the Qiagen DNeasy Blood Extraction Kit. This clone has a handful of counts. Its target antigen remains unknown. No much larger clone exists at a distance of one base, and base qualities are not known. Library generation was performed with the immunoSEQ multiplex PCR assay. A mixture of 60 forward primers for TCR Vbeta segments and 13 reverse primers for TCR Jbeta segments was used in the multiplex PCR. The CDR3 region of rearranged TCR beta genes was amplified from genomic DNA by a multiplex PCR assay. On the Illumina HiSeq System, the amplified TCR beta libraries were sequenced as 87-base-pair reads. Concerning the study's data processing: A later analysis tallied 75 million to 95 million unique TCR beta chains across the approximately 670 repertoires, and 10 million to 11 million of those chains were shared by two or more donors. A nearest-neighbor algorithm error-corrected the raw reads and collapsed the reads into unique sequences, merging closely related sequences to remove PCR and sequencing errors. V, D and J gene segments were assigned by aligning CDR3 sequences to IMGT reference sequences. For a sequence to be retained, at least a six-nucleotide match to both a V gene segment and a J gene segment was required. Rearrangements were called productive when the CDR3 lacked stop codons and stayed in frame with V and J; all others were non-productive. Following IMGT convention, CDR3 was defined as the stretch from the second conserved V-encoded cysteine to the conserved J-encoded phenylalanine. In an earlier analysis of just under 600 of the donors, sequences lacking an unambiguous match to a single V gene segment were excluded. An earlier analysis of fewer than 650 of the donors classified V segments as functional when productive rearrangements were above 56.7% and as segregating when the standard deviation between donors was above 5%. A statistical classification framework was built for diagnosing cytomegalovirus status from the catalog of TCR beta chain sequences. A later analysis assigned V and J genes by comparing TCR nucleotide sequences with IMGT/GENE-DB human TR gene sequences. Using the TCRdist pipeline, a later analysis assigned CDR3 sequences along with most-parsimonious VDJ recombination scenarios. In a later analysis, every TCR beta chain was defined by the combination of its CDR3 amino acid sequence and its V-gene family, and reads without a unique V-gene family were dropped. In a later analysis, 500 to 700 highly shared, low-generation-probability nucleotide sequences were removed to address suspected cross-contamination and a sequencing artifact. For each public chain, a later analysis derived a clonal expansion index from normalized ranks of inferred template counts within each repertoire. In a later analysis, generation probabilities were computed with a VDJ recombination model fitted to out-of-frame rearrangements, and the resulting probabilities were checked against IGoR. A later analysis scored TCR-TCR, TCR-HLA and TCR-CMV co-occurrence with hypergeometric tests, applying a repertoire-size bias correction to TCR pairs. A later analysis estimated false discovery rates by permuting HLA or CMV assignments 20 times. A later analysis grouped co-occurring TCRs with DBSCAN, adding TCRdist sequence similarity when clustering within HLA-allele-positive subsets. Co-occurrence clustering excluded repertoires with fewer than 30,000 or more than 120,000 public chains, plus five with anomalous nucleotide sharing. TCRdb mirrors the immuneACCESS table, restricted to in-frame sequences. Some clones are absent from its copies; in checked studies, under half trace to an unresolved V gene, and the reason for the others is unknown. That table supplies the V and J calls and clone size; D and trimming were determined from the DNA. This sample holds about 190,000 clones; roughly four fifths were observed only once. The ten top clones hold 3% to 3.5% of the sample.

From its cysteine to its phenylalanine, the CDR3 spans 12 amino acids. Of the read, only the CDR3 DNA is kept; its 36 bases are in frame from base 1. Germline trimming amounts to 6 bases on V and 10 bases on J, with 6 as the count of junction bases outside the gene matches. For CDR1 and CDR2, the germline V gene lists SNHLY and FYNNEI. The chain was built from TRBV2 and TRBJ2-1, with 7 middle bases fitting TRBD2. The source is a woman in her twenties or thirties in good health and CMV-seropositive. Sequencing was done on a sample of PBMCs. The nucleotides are TGTGCCAGCAGCCCCGACGGGGGGGAGCAGTTCTTC. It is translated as CASSPDGGEQFF.